What follows describes a single T cell receptor beta chain. Its specificity is not known. This CDR3 has 14 residues. In germline, CDR1 is DFQATT, CDR2 SNEGSKA (reference sequence). V gave up 4 bases and J gave up 0 bases, with 13 bases separating them. The entry originates in a study of identical twins. All donors were healthy Caucasians. Overall study findings and caveats: For monozygotic twins, models underestimated out-of-frame TCR alpha sharing. Sequences that were out-of-frame, alpha and twin-shared displayed an excess of low generation probability. In drawing conclusions, the study used cross-sectional statistical analysis and did not follow the same donors.

Each CDR3 protein is one row after TCRdb ran MiXCR on the 5' RACE reads. The sample consists of 1.5 million to 2 million distinct CDR3 sequences, about 30% of them appearing once. The chain is built from TRBV20-1 and TRBJ2-7, with unresolved D. The specimen was cord blood. The sequence came from a newborn girl in good health. CDR3 nucleotides: TGCAGTGCTATAGGGTCGGCTACCTCCTACGAGCAGTACTTC. Encoded protein: CSAIGSATSYEQYF.